This TCR beta chain was captured in a study of PD-L1 blockade in urothelial cancer. The CDR3 extends over 15 amino acids. The V end was cut by 3 bases, the J end by 5 bases, with 13 bases between. The germline V gene encodes CDR1 LNHDA and CDR2 SQIVND (reference sequence). Repertoires were generated with immunoSEQ multiplex PCR, while TCRdb's copy carries only in-frame clones and drops some. The sample contains approximately 47,000 clones, approximately 80% of which appear only once. As to time point: peripheral blood 6 weeks after treatment start. This clone was detected a few times. The receptor was isolated from an older man with urothelial cancer. The genes are TRBV19 and TRBJ1-4; possible D gene TRBD1, 5 bases. Sequenced material: PBMCs, taken around atezolizumab (anti-PD-L1) treatment. The chain's CDR3 is CASSMGTFNNEKLFF. The CDR3 DNA sequence: TGTGCCAGTAGTATGGGGACTTTCAACAATGAAAAACTGTTTTTT. The full variable domain, completed using reference TRBV19 and TRBJ1-4, is DGGITQSPKYLFRKEGQNVTLSCEQNLNHDAMYWYRQDPGQGLRLIYYSQIVNDFQKGDIAEGYSVSREKKESFPLTVTSAQKNPTAFYLCASSMGTFNNEKLFFGSGTQLSVL.